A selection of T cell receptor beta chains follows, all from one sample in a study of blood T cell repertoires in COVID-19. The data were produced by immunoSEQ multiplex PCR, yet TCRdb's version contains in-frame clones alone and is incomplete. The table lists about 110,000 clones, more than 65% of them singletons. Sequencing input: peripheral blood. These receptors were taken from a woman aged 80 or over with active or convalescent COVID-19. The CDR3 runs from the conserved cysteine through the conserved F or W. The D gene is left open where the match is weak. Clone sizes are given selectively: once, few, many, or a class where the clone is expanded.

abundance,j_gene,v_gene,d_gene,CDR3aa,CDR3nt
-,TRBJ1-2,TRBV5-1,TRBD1,CASSLAPGGEGNGYTF,TGCGCCAGCAGCTTGGCCCCAGGGGGCGAGGGGAATGGCTACACCTTC
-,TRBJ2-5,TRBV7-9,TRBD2,CASSHQTSGGIQETQYF,TGTGCCAGCAGTCATCAGACTAGCGGGGGGATACAAGAGACCCAGTACTTC
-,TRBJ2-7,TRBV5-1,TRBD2,CASSPLAGNPYEQYF,TGCGCCAGCAGCCCATTAGCGGGTAACCCCTACGAGCAGTACTTC
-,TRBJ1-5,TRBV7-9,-,CASSFGPQPQHF,TGTGCCAGCAGCTTTGGGCCCCAGCCCCAGCATTTT
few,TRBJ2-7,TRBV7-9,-,CASSLGLGADEQYF,TGTGCCAGCAGCTTAGGTCTGGGGGCGGACGAGCAGTACTTC
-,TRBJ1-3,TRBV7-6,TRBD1,CASSSNPGQGGNTIYF,TGTGCCAGCAGTTCTAACCCGGGACAGGGAGGAAACACCATATATTTT
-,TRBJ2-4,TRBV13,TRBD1,CASSASGTGGSVQYF,TGTGCCAGCAGCGCCTCCGGGACAGGGGGCTCGGTTCAGTACTTC
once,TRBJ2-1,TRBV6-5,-,CASSLTSPNEQFF,TGTGCCAGCAGCCTTACTAGCCCCAATGAGCAGTTCTTC
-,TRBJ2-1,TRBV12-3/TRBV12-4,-,CASSLISTGLFF,TGTGCCAGCAGTTTGATAAGCACGGGTCTGTTCTTC
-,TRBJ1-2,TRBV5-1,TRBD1,CASSSSGTGGALGYTF,TGCGCCAGCAGCTCTTCCGGGACAGGGGGCGCCTTGGGCTACACCTTC
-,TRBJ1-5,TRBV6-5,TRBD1,CASRGGSNSNQPQHF,TGTGCCAGCAGAGGGGGCAGCAATAGCAATCAGCCCCAGCATTTT
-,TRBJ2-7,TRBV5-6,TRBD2,CASSRFGGGRYEQYF,TGTGCCAGCAGCCGGTTTGGTGGCGGGAGGTACGAGCAGTACTTC
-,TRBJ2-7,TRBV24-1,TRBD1,CATSEPGQGTYEQYF,TGTGCCACCAGTGAACCGGGACAGGGAACCTACGAGCAGTACTTC
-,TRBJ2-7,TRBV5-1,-,CASVGQGPSPGSGYEQYF,TGCGCCAGCGTAGGCCAGGGGCCGTCGCCGGGGTCGGGCTACGAGCAGTACTTC
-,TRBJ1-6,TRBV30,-,CAWSVVGWNSPLHF,TGTGCCTGGAGTGTAGTCGGGTGGAATTCACCCCTCCACTTT
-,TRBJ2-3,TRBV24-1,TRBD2,CATSAGAGVGTDTQYF,TGTGCCACCAGTGCCGGAGCGGGAGTGGGCACAGATACGCAGTATTTT
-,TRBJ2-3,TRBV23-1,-,CASSQSCGSTDTQYF,TGCGCCAGCAGTCAATCGTGCGGGAGCACAGATACGCAGTATTTT
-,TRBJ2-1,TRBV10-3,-,CAISLDSYNEQFF,TGTGCCATCAGCTTGGACAGCTACAATGAGCAGTTCTTC
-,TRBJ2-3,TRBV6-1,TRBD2,CASSAPTSGETDTQYF,TGTGCCAGCAGTGCCCCGACTAGCGGAGAAACAGATACGCAGTATTTT
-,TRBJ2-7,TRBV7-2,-,CASSLAGVVSRHEQYF,TGTGCCAGCAGCTTAGCGGGCGTGGTTTCCAGACACGAGCAGTACTTC
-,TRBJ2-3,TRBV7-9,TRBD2,CASILAGVDTQYF,TGTGCCAGCATACTAGCGGGAGTCGATACGCAGTATTTT
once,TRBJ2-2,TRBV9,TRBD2,CASSLASGLAGGRTGELFF,TGTGCCAGCAGCCTGGCCTCGGGACTAGCGGGAGGTCGGACCGGGGAGCTGTTTTTT
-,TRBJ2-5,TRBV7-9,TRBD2,CASSPPGLAGEGTQYF,TGTGCCAGCAGCCCGCCGGGACTAGCGGGAGAAGGGACCCAGTACTTC
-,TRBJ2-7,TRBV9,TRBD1,CASSVGTGTYEQYF,TGTGCCAGCAGCGTGGGGACAGGGACCTACGAGCAGTACTTC
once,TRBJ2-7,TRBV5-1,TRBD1,CASSSGTGYHEQYF,TGCGCCAGCAGCTCCGGGACAGGGTATCACGAGCAGTACTTC
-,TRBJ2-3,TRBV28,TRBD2,CASSLLAGVVAQYF,TGTGCCAGCAGTTTACTAGCGGGAGTGGTAGCGCAGTATTTT